The clone carrying this T cell receptor beta chain was seen only a few times. The investigators amplified TCR beta CDR3 regions from RNA transcripts. TCR CDR3 underwent first-round RT-PCR with the HTBI primer set. TCRdb reanalysed the multiplex PCR reads using MiXCR and keeps one entry per CDR3 protein. The table shows 250,000 to 300,000 distinct CDR3 sequences, with roughly 15% occurring only once. The source of the sample is a study of T cells in Graves' hyperthyroidism and ophthalmopathy. The material sequenced was blood. The receptor comes from a woman in her thirties or forties with Graves' hyperthyroidism.

CDR3 nucleotide sequence: TGCGCCAGCAGCCCCCACCTGGGTCACACCATATATTTT. Protein sequence: CASSPHLGHTIYF. The V call is TRBV5-1, the J call TRBJ1-3; D is unresolved. The CDR3 extends over 13 amino acids. The germline V gene encodes CDR1 SGHRS and CDR2 YFSETQ. V was trimmed by 4 bases and J by 8 bases, leaving 13 bases between them.